A single sample is the source of the 6 T cell receptor beta chains below, sequenced in a study of blood T cell repertoires in COVID-19. TCRdb's copy holds only in-frame clones and misses some; the assay was immunoSEQ multiplex PCR. The table includes around 450,000 clones, 90% detected once. The sample comprised PBMCs or T cells enriched from blood (not recorded which). The receptor source for this set is a man in his late teens or twenties who had recovered from COVID-19.

V is TRBV5-4 and J is TRBJ2-1, with TRBD2 identical over 10 bases. Trimming took 5 bases from V and 5 from J; bases not matched to a gene: 7. This CDR3 is 15 amino acids long. The germline gives CDR1 SGHNT, CDR2 YYREEE (reference sequence). This CDR3 is CASRGLAGDNNEQFF. As DNA, the CDR3 is TGTGCCAGCAGGGGGCTAGCGGGAGACAACAATGAGCAGTTCTTC.

The J gene is TRBJ1-6, the V gene TRBV7-9; tentative D call: TRBD1 (6 bases). Trimming left V 5 bases short and J 4 bases short, with 6 bases between. The CDR3 runs to 13 residues. Germline CDR1 is SEHNR and CDR2 is FQNEAQ (reference sequence). Here the CDR3 DNA reads TGTGCCAGCAGCGGACAGTATAATTCACCCCTCCACTTT. This gives the protein CASSGQYNSPLHF.

This rearrangement joins TRBV4-1 to TRBJ2-5; TRBD2 is a possible D gene (8 bases). V lost 4 bases and J 4 bases, leaving 22 bases between the germline ends. CDR3 size: 17 residues. The germline V gene encodes CDR1 MGHRA and CDR2 YSYEKL. CDR3 DNA: TGCGCCAGCAGCCCAGTCAACAGGGGACTAGTAGCAGAGACCCAGTACTTC. It codes for CASSPVNRGLVAETQYF.

The rearrangement links TRBV28 to TRBJ1-6; D is possibly TRBD1 (6 bases). The V end was cut by 4 bases, the J end by 9 bases, with 16 bases between. The CDR3 length is 15 residues. From germline, CDR1 is MDHEN and CDR2 SYDVKM. The chain's CDR3 is CASSSVQGGISPLHF. Written as DNA, the CDR3 is TGTGCCAGCAGTTCGGTACAGGGTGGAATTTCACCCCTCCACTTT.

The rearrangement uses TRBV5-1 and TRBJ1-6; 9 bases align to TRBD1. J lost 10 bases, V lost 0 bases, and 8 bases had no gene match. Looked up from germline, CDR1 is SGHRS and CDR2 is YFSETQ. The CDR3 is made up of 16 amino acids. CDR3 protein: CASSLARGQGMSPLHF. DNA of the CDR3: TGCGCCAGCAGCTTGGCCCGAGGACAGGGGATGTCACCCCTCCACTTT.

J is TRBJ1-4 and V is TRBV9; weak D call: TRBD1 (6 bases). Germline-derived CDR1 and CDR2 are SGDLS and YYNGEE. This CDR3 spans 15 amino acids. Trimming removed 2 bases at V and 7 bases at J, with 15 bases between. The DNA of the CDR3 is TGTGCCAGCAGCGTGGGTAACAGGGAAAGTGAAAAACTGTTTTTT. Protein sequence: CASSVGNRESEKLFF. Together with reference TRBV9 and TRBJ1-4, the CDR3 gives the full variable domain: DSGVTQTPKHLITATGQRVTLRCSPRSGDLSVYWYQQSLDQGLQFLIQYYNGEERAKGNILERFSAQQFPDLHSELNLSSLELGDSALYFCASSVGNRESEKLFFGSGTQLSVL.